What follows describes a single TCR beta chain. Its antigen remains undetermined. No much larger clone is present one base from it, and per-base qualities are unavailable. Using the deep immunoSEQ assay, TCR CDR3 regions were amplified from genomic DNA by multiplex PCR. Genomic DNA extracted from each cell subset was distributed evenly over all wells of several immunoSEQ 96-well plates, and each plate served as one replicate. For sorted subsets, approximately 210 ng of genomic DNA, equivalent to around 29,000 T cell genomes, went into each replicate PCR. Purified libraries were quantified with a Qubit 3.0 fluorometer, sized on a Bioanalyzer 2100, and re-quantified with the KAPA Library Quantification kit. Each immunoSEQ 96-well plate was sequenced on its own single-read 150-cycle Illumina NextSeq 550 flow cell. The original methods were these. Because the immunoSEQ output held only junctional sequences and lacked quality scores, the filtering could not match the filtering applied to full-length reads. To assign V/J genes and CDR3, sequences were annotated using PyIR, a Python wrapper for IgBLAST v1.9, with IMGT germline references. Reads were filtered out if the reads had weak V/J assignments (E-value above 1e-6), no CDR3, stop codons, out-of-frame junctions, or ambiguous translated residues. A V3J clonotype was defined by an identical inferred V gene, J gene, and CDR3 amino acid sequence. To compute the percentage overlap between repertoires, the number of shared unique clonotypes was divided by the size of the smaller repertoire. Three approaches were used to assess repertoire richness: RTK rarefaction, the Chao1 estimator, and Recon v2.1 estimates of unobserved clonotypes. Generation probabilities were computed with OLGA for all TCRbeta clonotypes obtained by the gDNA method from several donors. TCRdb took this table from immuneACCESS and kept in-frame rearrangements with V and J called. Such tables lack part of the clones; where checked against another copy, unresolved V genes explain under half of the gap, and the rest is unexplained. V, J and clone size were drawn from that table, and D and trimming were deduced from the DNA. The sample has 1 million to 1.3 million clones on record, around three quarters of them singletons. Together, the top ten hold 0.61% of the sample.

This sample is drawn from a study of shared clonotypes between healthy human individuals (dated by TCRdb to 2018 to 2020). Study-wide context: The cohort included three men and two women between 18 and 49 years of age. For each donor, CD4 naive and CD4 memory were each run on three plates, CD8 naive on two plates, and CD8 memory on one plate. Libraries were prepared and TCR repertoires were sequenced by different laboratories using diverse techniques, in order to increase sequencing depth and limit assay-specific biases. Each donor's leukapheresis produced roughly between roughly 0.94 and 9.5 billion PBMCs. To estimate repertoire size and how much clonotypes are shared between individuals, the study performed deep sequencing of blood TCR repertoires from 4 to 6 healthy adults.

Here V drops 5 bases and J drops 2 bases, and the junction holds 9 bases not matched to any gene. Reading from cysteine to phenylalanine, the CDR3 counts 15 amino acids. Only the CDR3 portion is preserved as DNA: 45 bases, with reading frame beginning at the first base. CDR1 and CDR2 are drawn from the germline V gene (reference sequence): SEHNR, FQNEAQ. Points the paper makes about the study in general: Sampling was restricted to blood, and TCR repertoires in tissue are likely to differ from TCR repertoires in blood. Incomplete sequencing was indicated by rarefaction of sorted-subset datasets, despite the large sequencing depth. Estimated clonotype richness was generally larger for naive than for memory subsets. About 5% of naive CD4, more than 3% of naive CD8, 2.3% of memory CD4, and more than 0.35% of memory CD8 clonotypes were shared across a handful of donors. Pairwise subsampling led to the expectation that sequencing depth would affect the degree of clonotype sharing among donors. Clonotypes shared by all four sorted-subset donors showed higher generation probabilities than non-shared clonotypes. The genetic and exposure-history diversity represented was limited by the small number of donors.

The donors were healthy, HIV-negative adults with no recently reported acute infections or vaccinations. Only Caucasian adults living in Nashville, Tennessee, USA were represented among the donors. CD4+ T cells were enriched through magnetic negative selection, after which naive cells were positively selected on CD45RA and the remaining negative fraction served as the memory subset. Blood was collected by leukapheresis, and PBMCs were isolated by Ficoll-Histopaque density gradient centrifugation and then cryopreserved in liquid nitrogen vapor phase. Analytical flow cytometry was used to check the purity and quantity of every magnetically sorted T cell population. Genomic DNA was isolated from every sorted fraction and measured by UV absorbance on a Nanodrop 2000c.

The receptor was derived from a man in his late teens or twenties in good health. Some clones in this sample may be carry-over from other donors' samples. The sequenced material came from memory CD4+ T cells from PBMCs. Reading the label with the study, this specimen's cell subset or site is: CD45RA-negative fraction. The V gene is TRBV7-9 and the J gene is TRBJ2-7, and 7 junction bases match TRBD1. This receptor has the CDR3 CASSPGQLPTYEQYF. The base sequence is TGTGCCAGCAGCCCGGGACAGCTACCGACCTACGAGCAGTACTTC.